The clone carrying this T cell receptor beta chain was recorded a few times. Its antigen remains unidentified. Libraries were made from TCR beta cDNA, and they carried unique molecular identifiers. Using its own MiXCR run on the PCR reads, TCRdb lists one record per CDR3 protein. The data show roughly 670,000 distinct CDR3 sequences, with approximately 59% seen just once and 11% held by the top ten. The sample belongs to a study of post-analysis software for immune sequencing data. V was shortened by 6 bases and J by 0 bases, with 12 bases between the two germline ends. The CDR3 runs to 15 residues. CDR1 is MNHEY and CDR2 is SVGAGI in the germline V gene. Study results and caveats: Significantly lower normalized Chao1 diversity was seen in multiple sclerosis patients than in controls. Controls showed lower frequencies than patients for five TRBV segments, and TRBV5-6, TRBV5-1 and TRBV20-1 were among these.

The rearrangement uses TRBV6-5 and TRBJ2-1; D unclear. The sequenced material came from blood. This TCR was recovered from a girl aged 2 to 9 with multiple sclerosis. CDR3 sequence reads: CASRLLWSSYNEQFF. The CDR3 DNA follows: TGTGCCAGCAGGTTACTCTGGAGCTCCTACAATGAGCAGTTCTTC.